These 27 T cell receptor beta chains came from one sample sequenced in a study of vaccination and CD4 T cells after COVID-19 (dated by TCRdb to between 2020 and 2023). The library was prepared using PCR. TCRdb lists the instrument as Illumina iSeq 100. DNA from cultured CD4+ T cells underwent TCR sequencing with the Oncomine TCR Beta short-read assay at the Johns Hopkins FTIC core. The public sequencing data were trimmed at Q25 with fastp and processed into clonotypes with MiXCR by TCRdb, which kept only in-frame beta chains. Under each unique CDR3 protein, matching rows form one entry showing the most common genes and DNA. In this sample the table shows about 6,000 distinct CDR3 sequences, approximately 35% of which occur a single time. The top ten hold roughly 36% of the sample. The sample's treatment or condition label, decoded: approximately nine-day PBMC culture with coronavirus spike peptide pools or control peptides (ViraFEST assay). CD4+ T cells from unexposed donors were collected before the COVID-19 pandemic (2011-2018).

These receptors' antigens are unknown. Source material: CD4+ T cells from blood, cultured in vitro. These receptor sequences come from a human donor in good health.

The J gene is TRBJ2-2, the V gene TRBV7-2; 10 positions agree with TRBD2. With 6 bases clipped from V and 4 bases from J, the junction kept 8 bases outside the gene matches. The CDR3 extends over 16 amino acids. CDR1 SGHTA and CDR2 FQGNSA come from the germline V gene. In DNA form, the CDR3 reads TGTGCCAGCAGGAGAGCTAGCGGGGGAGGCACCGGGGAGCTGTTTTTT. This sequence encodes CASRRASGGGTGELFF.

The DNA of the CDR3 is TGTGCCAGCAGTCCGGTGTCAGATACGCAGTATTTT. Translating gives CASSPVSDTQYF. The rearrangement joins TRBV6-1 to TRBJ2-3; D remains ambiguous. The CDR3 totals 12 residues. V lost 5 bases, J lost 4 bases, and 7 bases lay in between. CDR1 MNHNS and CDR2 SASEGT come from the germline V gene.

The V call is TRBV19, the J call TRBJ2-5; D possibly corresponds to TRBD2 (5 bases). The germline V and J ends were trimmed by 10 bases and 5 bases, with 14 bases remaining between them. The germline V gene encodes CDR1 LNHDA and CDR2 SQIVND (reference sequence). The CDR3 contains 12 residues. The CDR3 DNA reads TGTGCCACCACATCAGAGGGCGAGACCCAGTACTTC. It codes for CATTSEGETQYF.

This clonotype occurred a few times. One junction end does not reproduce the germline sequence, and a read error may be involved. The V gene is TRBV7-7, the J gene TRBJ1-1; a weak D match, TRBD1 (5 bases). This CDR3 has 13 amino acids. Germline lookup yields CDR1 SSHAT and CDR2 FNYEAQ (reference sequence). CDR3 nucleotides: TGTGCTAGCAGCCTACAGGCCAACACTGAAGCTTTCTTT. This gives the protein CASSLQANTEAFF.

The chain employs TRBV12-3 or TRBV12-4 and TRBJ1-1; tentatively, D is TRBD1 (5 bases). V shed 3 bases and J shed 5 bases, with 10 bases lying between them. The CDR3 is 13 residues long. The CDR3 DNA sequence: TGTGCCAGCAGTTTCGGGGGGAAGACTGAAGCTTTCTTT. Translated: CASSFGGKTEAFF.

The V call is TRBV20-1, the J call TRBJ2-2, with 10 positions matching TRBD2. Germline V gene data show CDR1 as DFQATT and CDR2 as SNEGSKA (reference sequence). V gave up 7 bases and J gave up 4 bases; unmatched junction bases: 6. This CDR3 is 14 amino acids long. This CDR3 reads CSGIAGGSTGELFF. CDR3 nucleotides: TGCAGTGGAATAGCGGGGGGTTCCACCGGGGAGCTGTTTTTT.

The chain is built from TRBV10-1 and TRBJ2-2, with D maybe TRBD2 (5 bases). The CDR3 extends over 14 amino acids. Germline CDR1 and CDR2: WNHNN and SYGVQD (reference sequence). The germline V and J ends were trimmed by 0 bases and 6 bases, with 8 bases remaining between them. In nucleotides, the CDR3 is TGCGCCAGCAGTGAGTCGGTCGGGGCCGGGGAGCTGTTTTTT. Its translation is CASSESVGAGELFF.

This clonotype is termed medium-sized. The chain joins TRBV7-3 to TRBJ1-1; D is possibly TRBD1 (6 bases). This CDR3 has 13 amino acids. In germline, CDR1 is SGHTA, CDR2 FQGTGA. With 3 bases removed from V and 3 bases from J, the gap between germline ends came to 8 bases. The CDR3 sequence is CASSFNRDTEAFF. DNA of the CDR3: TGTGCCAGCAGCTTTAACAGGGACACTGAAGCTTTCTTT.

The chain combines TRBV19 with TRBJ2-1; D gene unclear. The CDR3 is 12 amino acids. The V and J ends lost 5 bases and 6 bases respectively, with 8 bases between them. Germline lookup yields CDR1 LNHDA and CDR2 SQIVND (reference sequence). The CDR3 nucleotides read TGTGCCAGTAGTCGGATGGGCAATGAGCAGTTCTTC. Translation: CASSRMGNEQFF.

This chain links TRBV20-1 with TRBJ2-3; 12 bases fit TRBD2. This CDR3 has 15 residues. Germline trimming cut 5 bases from V and 6 bases from J; bases unmatched to any gene: 9. Germline loops: CDR1 DFQATT, CDR2 SNEGSKA (reference sequence). The CDR3 loop is CSAYAGTSGSDTQYF. DNA for the CDR3: TGCAGTGCTTACGCCGGGACTAGCGGGTCTGATACGCAGTATTTT.

The chain recombines TRBV7-3 with TRBJ2-1; TRBD2 agrees at 9 bases. The J segment lost 4 bases and the V segment lost 5 bases, leaving 6 bases of the junction unmatched. Germline V CDR1 and CDR2: SGHTA, FQGTGA. This CDR3 comprises 15 residues. The CDR3 DNA reads as TGTGCCAGCAGCCGTCCTAGCGGGGCATACAATGAGCAGTTCTTC. This translates into CASSRPSGAYNEQFF. Complete variable domain (other parts from reference TRBV7-3 and TRBJ2-1): GAGVSQTPSNKVTEKGKYVELRCDPISGHTALYWYRQSLGQGPEFLIYFQGTGAADDSGLPNDRFFAVRPEGSVSTLKIQRTERGDSAVYLCASSRPSGAYNEQFFGPGTRLTVL.

The V and J genes are TRBV2 and TRBJ1-5; 9 positions match TRBD1. Germline V gene lookup returns CDR1 SNHLY and CDR2 FYNNEI. Losses at the gene ends were 6 bases for V and 5 bases for J; bases not matched to a gene: 8. The CDR3 extends over 15 amino acids. The CDR3 DNA reads TGTGCCAGCAGACGTACCACAGGGGGCGATCAGCCCCAGCATTTT. Encoded protein: CASRRTTGGDQPQHF. Full variable domain (missing parts from reference TRBV2 and TRBJ1-5): EPEVTQTPSHQVTQMGQEVILRCVPISNHLYFYWYRQILGQKVEFLVSFYNNEISEKSEIFDDQFSVERPDGSNFTLKIRSTKLEDSAMYFCASRRTTGGDQPQHFGDGTRLSIL.

The chain uses TRBV10-1 and TRBJ1-1; 8 bases align to TRBD1. Germline loops: CDR1 WNHNN, CDR2 SYGVQD (reference sequence). The V segment lost 10 bases and the J segment 7 bases; nucleotides outside the gene matches: 11. CDR3 size: 13 residues. The CDR3 is CATPRQGTSEAFF. CDR3 in DNA: TGCGCCACCCCCCGACAGGGGACCAGTGAAGCTTTCTTT.

The chain carries TRBV7-9 and TRBJ1-1; D unclear. Germline V lookup: CDR1 SEHNR, CDR2 FQNEAQ (reference sequence). The CDR3 is 13 residues long. Trimming removed 3 bases from V and 1 base from J, with 6 bases in between. The CDR3 reads CASSFSENTEAFF. The CDR3, as DNA: TGTGCCAGCAGCTTTTCAGAGAACACTGAAGCTTTCTTT. The full variable domain, completed using reference TRBV7-9 and TRBJ1-1, is DTGVSQNPRHKITKRGQNVTFRCDPISEHNRLYWYRQTLGQGPEFLTYFQNEAQLEKSRLLSDRFSAERPKGSFSTLEIQRTEQGDSAMYLCASSFSENTEAFFGQGTRLTVV.

This CDR3 reads CAAHPGAGRTEAFF. The CDR3 nucleotides read TGTGCCGCGCACCCTGGGGCAGGGAGGACTGAAGCTTTCTTT. J is TRBJ1-1 and V is TRBV10-3, with a weak D call TRBD1 (5 bases). This CDR3 region has 14 residues. Germline V gene lookup returns CDR1 ENHRY and CDR2 SYGVKD. Trimming removed 11 bases from V and 5 bases from J, with 21 bases in between.

V gene TRBV14 combines with J gene TRBJ2-5; D is uncertain. CDR3 size: 12 residues. Germline values: CDR1 SGHDN, CDR2 FVKESK. V lost 1 base to trimming and J lost 5 bases, with 5 bases between them. This CDR3 is CASSQVWETQYF. The DNA of the CDR3 is TGTGCCAGCAGCCAAGTGTGGGAGACCCAGTACTTC.

This chain joins TRBV7-3 and TRBJ2-2; 10 bases are shared with TRBD1. Per germline, CDR1 SGHTA and CDR2 FQGTGA. This CDR3 region has 18 residues. J was trimmed by 0 bases and V by 5 bases; bases with no gene match: 9. The CDR3 coding sequence is TGTGCCAGCAGCGCAATTCCGGGACAGGGGTCGAACACCGGGGAGCTGTTTTTT. This sequence encodes CASSAIPGQGSNTGELFF.

This clonotype was observed a handful of times. The chain combines TRBV7-8 with TRBJ1-5; 7 bases match TRBD1. V lost 4 bases to trimming and J lost 4 bases; unmatched junction nucleotides: 4. The CDR3 length is 14 residues. Germline V lookup: CDR1 SGHVS, CDR2 FQNEAQ. The CDR3 DNA sequence: TGTGCCAGCAGCTCCGGACAGGCGAATCAGCCCCAGCATTTT. Its translation: CASSSGQANQPQHF.

The gene calls are TRBV2 and TRBJ1-4; no reliable D call. Per germline, CDR1 SNHLY and CDR2 FYNNEI. The CDR3 length is 13 residues. Between the trimmed V and J ends, which lost 4 bases and 7 bases, there was a span of 10 bases. CDR3 sequence (DNA): TGTGCCAGCAGTGTGGGCCCAACTGAAAAACTGTTTTTT. Translation: CASSVGPTEKLFF.

The chain is built from TRBV11-2 and TRBJ2-7; a weak D match, TRBD1 (6 bases). The CDR3 length is 13 residues. Deletions cut 5 bases from V and 4 bases from J, with 12 bases between. From germline, CDR1 is SGHAT and CDR2 FQNNGV. The CDR3: CASSRTGYYEQYF. The DNA for the CDR3 is TGTGCCAGCAGCCGAACAGGGTATTACGAGCAGTACTTC.

This clonotype was seen a handful of times. This chain links TRBV5-4 with TRBJ2-7; the D is unclear. Trimming took off 0 bases at V and 0 bases at J, with 7 bases between the two ends. The CDR3 sequence is 14 residues long. The V gene's germline CDR1 is SGHNT and CDR2 YYREEE (reference sequence). Written as DNA, the CDR3 is TGTGCCAGCAGCTTGGGGCAGGTCTCCTACGAGCAGTACTTC. It translates to CASSLGQVSYEQYF.

Sample share makes this clonotype medium-sized. J is TRBJ1-2 and V is TRBV6-1; the D gene is possibly TRBD1 (5 bases). The CDR3 contains 15 residues. The V end lost 5 bases, the J end lost 2 bases, and 15 bases lay between the germline ends. Germline V gene data show CDR1 as MNHNS and CDR2 as SASEGT. This CDR3 is CASSRTSGANYGYTF. CDR3 bases: TGTGCCAGCAGTAGAACTTCCGGGGCAAACTATGGCTACACCTTC.

The sample holds a few counts of this clonotype. The chain employs TRBV4-1 and TRBJ1-5; D not resolved. Per germline, CDR1 MGHRA and CDR2 YSYEKL. Between the trimmed V and J ends, which lost 0 bases and 1 base, there was a span of 7 bases. The CDR3 spans 15 residues. CDR3 nucleotide sequence: TGCGCCAGCAGCCAAGAATGGAACAGCAATCAGCCCCAGCATTTT. Protein: CASSQEWNSNQPQHF.

This chain uses TRBV28 with TRBJ2-2; D not resolved. CDR3 size: 13 residues. Germline V gene lookup returns CDR1 MDHEN and CDR2 SYDVKM. The V and J ends lost 5 bases and 4 bases respectively, with 8 bases between them. CDR3 nucleotide sequence: TGTGCCAGCAGTCAGCGAAGCACCGGGGAGCTGTTTTTT. The encoded protein is CASSQRSTGELFF.

V gene TRBV6-2 or TRBV6-3 combines with J gene TRBJ2-7, with 11 nucleotides matching TRBD1. Germline V gene data show CDR1 as MNHEY and CDR2 as SVGEGT. The CDR3 has 14 residues. V lost 6 bases, J lost 6 bases, and 7 bases stayed unmatched. The CDR3 sequence: CASSYRTGGREQYF. CDR3 coding DNA: TGTGCCAGCAGCTACCGGACAGGGGGCCGCGAGCAGTACTTC.

In this sample, this clonotype turned up a few times. CDR3 DNA: TGTGCCAGTAGTCTCCGGACAGGGTCCTACGAGCAGTACTTC. Translation: CASSLRTGSYEQYF. The V and J genes are TRBV19 and TRBJ2-7, with 8 positions matching TRBD1. After removal of 5 bases from V and 1 base from J, the junction contained 4 bases not matched to a gene. Per the germline V gene, CDR1 is LNHDA and CDR2 is SQIVND (reference sequence). The CDR3 is made up of 14 amino acids.

V and J are TRBV29-1 and TRBJ2-5; perhaps TRBD2 as D (6 bases). Germline CDR1 reads SQVTM; CDR2 reads ANQGSEA. V was shortened by 4 bases and J by 6 bases, with 18 bases between the two germline ends. CDR3 length: 14 residues. CDR3 in DNA: TGCAGCGTTGGGGGCCAATCGGGGGAGAAGACCCAGTACTTC. Its protein is CSVGGQSGEKTQYF.